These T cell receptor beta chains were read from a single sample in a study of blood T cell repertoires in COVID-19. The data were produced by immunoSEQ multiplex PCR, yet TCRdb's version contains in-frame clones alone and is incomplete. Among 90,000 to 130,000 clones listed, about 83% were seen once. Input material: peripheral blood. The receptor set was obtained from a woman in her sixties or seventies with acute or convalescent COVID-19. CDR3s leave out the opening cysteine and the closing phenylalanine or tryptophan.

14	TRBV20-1	SASSSGAKDWGEQF
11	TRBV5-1	ARTGTGVPYAF
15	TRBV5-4	ASSPLSGAGSYNEQF
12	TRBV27	ASSLTWANYEQY
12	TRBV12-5	ASGLGLAGGELF
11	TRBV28	ASSFGGTLGAF
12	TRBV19	ASSIGGSGGGQH
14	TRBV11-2	ASSSRGVSNTGELF
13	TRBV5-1	ASSLGDRALGTQY
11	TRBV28	ASSFGVRGGYT
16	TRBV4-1	ASSQEVLAGGNTGELF
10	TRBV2	ASNNPLYEQY
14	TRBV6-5	ASSSPTGVQGYGYT
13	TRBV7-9	ASSLEDSLNTEAF
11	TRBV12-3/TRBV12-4	ASSLTGNYGYT
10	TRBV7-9	ASHKGGDGYT
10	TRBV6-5	STGTVNSPLH
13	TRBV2	ASSYSGMAWQPQH
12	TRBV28	ASKTGGLYYGYT
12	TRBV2	ASSKRGGAGELF
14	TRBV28	ASSSSGASGTGELF
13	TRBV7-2	ASSPVAGGSYEQY
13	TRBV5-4	ASSRTGVNTGELF
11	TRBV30	AWQQGYNSPLH
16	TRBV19	ASTLGLLGRTGRNTIY
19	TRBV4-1	ASSHEPPSTSGTSGANVLT
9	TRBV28	ASRSSETQY
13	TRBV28	ASSLSGQGDQPQH
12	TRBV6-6	ASSPGQGTYGYT
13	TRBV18	ASSGGRGDITEAF
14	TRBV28	ASSSAGVSSGNTIY
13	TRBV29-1	SVTGGLSGNTEAF
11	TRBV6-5	ASSFFSYNEQF
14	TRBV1	TSSQGGSRDYNEQF
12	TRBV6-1	ASSDPGSNEKLF
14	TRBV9	ASSVAGTGVFTEAF
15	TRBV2	ASSPRGTSGVSYEQY
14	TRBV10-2	ASSESDRGRVNEQF
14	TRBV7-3	ASSPSPGAPGNTIY
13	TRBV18	ASSPPSGGTGELF
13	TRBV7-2	ASSLGGNMNTEAF
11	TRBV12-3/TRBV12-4	AGRQGTADTQY
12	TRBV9	ASTKRGYQETQY
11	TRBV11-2	ASSLNSDSQGT
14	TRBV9	ASSETGGLRTDTQY
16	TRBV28	ASTVGTSGRFFYNEQF
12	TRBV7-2	ASSLALRADTQY
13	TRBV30	AWSVGREGTDTQY
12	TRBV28	ASSSGAFDDEAF
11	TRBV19	ASGQGMDYGYT
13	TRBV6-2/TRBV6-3	ASSYGVRGRDEQF
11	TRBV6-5	ASGKDRLYEQY
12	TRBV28	ASSGQVDRYEQY
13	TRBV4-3	ASSQDRGPTGELF